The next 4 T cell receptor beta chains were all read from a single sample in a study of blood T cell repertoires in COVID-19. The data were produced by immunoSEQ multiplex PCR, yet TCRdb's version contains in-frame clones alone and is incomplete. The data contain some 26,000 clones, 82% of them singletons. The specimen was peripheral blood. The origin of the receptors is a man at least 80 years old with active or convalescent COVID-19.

CDR3 region: CSVEGLAGKDEQFF. For the CDR3, the DNA is TGCAGCGTGGAGGGACTAGCGGGAAAGGATGAGCAGTTCTTC. The rearrangement uses TRBV29-1 and TRBJ2-1; the match to TRBD2 covers 13 bases. The CDR3 loop spans 14 amino acids. Germline V gene sequence: CDR1 SQVTM, CDR2 ANQGSEA. The V and J ends lost 6 bases and 8 bases, in that order; junction bases with no gene match: 7.

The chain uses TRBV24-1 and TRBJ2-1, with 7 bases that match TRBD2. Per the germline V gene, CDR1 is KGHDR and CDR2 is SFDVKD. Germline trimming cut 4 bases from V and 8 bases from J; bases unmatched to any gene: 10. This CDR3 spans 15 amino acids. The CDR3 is CATSDLGRTRDEQFF. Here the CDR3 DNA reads TGTGCCACCAGTGACCTCGGGAGGACAAGGGATGAGCAGTTCTTC.

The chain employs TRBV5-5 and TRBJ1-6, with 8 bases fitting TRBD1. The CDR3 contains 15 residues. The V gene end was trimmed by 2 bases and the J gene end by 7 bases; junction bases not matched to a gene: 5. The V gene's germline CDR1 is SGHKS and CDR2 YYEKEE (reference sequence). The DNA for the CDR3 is TGTGCCAGCAGCTTATTGACAGGGGACAATTCACCCCTCCACTTT. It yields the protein CASSLLTGDNSPLHF.

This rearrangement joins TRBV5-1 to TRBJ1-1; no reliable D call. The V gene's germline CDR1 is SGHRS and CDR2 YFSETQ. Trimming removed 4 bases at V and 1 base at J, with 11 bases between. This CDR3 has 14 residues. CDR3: CASSLQSSNTEAFF. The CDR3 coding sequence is TGCGCCAGCAGCCTACAGAGTTCGAACACTGAAGCTTTCTTT.